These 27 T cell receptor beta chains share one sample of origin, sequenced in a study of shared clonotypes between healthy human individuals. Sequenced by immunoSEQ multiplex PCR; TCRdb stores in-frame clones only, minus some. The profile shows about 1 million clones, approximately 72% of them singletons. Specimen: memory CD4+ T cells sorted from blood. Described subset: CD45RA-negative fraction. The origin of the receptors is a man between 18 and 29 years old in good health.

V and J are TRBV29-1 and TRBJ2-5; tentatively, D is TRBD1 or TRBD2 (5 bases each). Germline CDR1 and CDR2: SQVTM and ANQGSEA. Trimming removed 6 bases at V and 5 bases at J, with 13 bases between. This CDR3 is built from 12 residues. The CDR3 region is CSVTEGSETQYF. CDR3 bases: TGCAGCGTGACCGAGGGGTCTGAGACCCAGTACTTC.

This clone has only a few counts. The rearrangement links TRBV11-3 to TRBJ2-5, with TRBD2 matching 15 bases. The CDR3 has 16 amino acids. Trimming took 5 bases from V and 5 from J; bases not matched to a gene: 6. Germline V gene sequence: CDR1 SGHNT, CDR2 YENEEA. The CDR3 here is CASSPGTSGGPETQYF. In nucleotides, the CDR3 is TGTGCCAGCAGCCCCGGGACTAGCGGGGGGCCGGAGACCCAGTACTTC.

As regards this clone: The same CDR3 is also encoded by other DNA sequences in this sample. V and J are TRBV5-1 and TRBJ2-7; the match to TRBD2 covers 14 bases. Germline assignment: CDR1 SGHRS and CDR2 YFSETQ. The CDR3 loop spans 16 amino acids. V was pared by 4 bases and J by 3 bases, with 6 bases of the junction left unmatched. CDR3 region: CASSTSGTSGSYEQYF. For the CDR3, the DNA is TGCGCCAGCAGCACCTCGGGGACTAGCGGGAGCTACGAGCAGTACTTC. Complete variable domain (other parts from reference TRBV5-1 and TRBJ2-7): KAGVTQTPRYLIKTRGQQVTLSCSPISGHRSVSWYQQTPGQGLQFLFEYFSETQRNKGNFPGRFSGRQFSNSRSEMNVSTLELGDSALYLCASSTSGTSGSYEQYFGPGTRLTVT.

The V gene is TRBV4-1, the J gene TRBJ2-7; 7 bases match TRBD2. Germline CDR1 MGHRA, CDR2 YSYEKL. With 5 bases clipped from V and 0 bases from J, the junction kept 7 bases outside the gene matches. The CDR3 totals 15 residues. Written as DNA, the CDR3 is TGCGCCAGCAGCATCGCTAGCGGTAGCTCCTACGAGCAGTACTTC. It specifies CASSIASGSSYEQYF.

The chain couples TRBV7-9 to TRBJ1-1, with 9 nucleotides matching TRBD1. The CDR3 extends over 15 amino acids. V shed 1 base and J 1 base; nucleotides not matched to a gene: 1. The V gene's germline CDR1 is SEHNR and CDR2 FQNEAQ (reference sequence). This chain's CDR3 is CASSLGTGANTEAFF. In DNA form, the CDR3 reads TGTGCCAGCAGCTTAGGGACAGGGGCGAACACTGAAGCTTTCTTT.

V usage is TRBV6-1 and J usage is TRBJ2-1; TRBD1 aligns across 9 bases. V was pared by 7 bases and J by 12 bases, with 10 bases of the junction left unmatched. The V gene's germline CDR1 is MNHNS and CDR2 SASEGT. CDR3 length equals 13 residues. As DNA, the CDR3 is TGTGCCAGCATGACGACAGGGGGACTCGGGCAGTTCTTC. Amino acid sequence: CASMTTGGLGQFF.

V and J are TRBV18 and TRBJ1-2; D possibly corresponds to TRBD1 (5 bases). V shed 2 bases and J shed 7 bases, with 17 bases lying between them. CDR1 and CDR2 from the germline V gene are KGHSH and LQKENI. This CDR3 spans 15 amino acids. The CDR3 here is CASSPIPGIDSGYTF. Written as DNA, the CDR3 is TGTGCCAGCTCACCAATACCAGGGATTGACAGTGGCTACACCTTC.

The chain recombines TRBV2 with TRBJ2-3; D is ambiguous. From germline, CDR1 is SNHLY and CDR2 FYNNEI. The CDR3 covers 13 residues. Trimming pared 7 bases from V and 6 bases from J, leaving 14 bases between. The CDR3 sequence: CASTAPEEDTQYF. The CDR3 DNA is TGTGCCAGCACGGCTCCCGAGGAGGATACGCAGTATTTT.

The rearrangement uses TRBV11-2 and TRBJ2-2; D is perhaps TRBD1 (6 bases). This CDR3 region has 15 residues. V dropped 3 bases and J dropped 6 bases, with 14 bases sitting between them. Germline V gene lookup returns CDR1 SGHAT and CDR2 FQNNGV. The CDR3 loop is CASSFTGIISGELFF. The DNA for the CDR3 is TGTGCCAGCAGCTTCACAGGGATTATCTCCGGGGAGCTGTTTTTT.

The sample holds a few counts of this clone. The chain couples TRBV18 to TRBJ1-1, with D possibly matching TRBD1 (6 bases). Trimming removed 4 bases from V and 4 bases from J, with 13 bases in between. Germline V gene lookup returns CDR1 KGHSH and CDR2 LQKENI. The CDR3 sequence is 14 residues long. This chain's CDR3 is CASSLLQGGTEAFF. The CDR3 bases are TGTGCCAGCTCACTTCTACAGGGTGGCACTGAAGCTTTCTTT.

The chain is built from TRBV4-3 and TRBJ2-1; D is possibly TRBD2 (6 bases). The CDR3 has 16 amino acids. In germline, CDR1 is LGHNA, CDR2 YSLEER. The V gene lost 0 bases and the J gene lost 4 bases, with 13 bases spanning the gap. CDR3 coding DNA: TGCGCCAGCAGCCAAGATCCGGGAGCTCGGTACAATGAGCAGTTCTTC. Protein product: CASSQDPGARYNEQFF.

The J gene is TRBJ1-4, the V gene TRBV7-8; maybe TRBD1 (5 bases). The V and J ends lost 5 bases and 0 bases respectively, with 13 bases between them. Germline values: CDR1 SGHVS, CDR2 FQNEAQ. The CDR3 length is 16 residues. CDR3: CASSQGRTATNEKLFF. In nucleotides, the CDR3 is TGTGCCAGCAGCCAGGGACGGACTGCAACTAATGAAAAACTGTTTTTT.

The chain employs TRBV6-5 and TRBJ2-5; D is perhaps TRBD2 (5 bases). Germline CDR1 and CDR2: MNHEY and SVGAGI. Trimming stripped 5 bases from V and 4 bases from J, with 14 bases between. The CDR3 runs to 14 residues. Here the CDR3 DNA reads TGTGCCAGCAGTAAAGACACGGGGAGAGAGACCCAGTACTTC. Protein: CASSKDTGRETQYF.

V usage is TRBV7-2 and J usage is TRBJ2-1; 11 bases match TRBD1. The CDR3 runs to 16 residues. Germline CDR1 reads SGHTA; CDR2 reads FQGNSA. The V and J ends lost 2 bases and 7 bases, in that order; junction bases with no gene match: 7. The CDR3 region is CASSLLGQGARNEQFF. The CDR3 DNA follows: TGTGCCAGCAGCTTACTAGGACAGGGGGCGAGGAATGAGCAGTTCTTC.

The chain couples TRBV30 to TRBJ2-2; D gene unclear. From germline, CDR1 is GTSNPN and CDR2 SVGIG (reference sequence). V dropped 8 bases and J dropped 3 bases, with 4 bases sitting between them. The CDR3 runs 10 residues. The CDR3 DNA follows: TGTGCCACCTACACCGGGGAGCTGTTTTTT. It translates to CATYTGELFF.

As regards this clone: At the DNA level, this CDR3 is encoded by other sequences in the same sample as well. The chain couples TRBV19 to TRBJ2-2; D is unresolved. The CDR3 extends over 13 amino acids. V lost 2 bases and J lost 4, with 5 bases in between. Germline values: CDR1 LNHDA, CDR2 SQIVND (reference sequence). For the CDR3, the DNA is TGTGCCAGTAGTATACGTGGCACCGGGGAGCTGTTTTTT. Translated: CASSIRGTGELFF. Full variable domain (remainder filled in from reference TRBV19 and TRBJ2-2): DGGITQSPKYLFRKEGQNVTLSCEQNLNHDAMYWYRQDPGQGLRLIYYSQIVNDFQKGDIAEGYSVSREKKESFPLTVTSAQKNPTAFYLCASSIRGTGELFFGEGSRLTVL.

For the CDR3, the DNA is TGTGCCAGCTCACCCCCAGGGCGGGGGGCCTTACAAGAGACCCAGTACTTC. Translation gives CASSPPGRGALQETQYF. The chain recombines TRBV18 with TRBJ2-5; 8 bases map to TRBD2. V shed 3 bases and J 2 bases; nucleotides not matched to a gene: 11. The germline CDR1 and CDR2 sequences are KGHSH and LQKENI. This CDR3 contains 17 residues. The whole variable domain, filled in from reference TRBV18 and TRBJ2-5, reads NAGVMQNPRHLVRRRGQEARLRCSPMKGHSHVYWYRQLPEEGLKFMVYLQKENIIDESGMPKERFSAEFPKEGPSILRIQQVVRGDSAAYFCASSPPGRGALQETQYFGPGTRLLVL.

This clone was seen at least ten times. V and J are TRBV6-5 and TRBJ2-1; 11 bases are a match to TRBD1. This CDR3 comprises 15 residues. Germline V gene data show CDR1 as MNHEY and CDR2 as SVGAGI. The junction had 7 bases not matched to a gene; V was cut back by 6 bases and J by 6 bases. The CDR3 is CASRMDRGRLNEQFF. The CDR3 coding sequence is TGTGCCAGCAGAATGGACAGGGGGCGCCTCAATGAGCAGTTCTTC.

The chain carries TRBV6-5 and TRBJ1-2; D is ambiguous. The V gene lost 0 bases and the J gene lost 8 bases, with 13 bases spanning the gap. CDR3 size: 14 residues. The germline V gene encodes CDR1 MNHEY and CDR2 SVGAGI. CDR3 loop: CASSYSGPSGGYTF. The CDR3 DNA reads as TGTGCCAGCAGTTACTCGGGCCCCTCGGGCGGCTACACCTTC.

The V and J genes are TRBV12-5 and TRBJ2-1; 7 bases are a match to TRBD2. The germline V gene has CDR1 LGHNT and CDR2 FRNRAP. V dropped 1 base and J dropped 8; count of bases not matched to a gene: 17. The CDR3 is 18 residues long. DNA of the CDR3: TGTGCTAGTGGTTTGGCCCCTTCGGGAGGATATCTGGAGGATGAGCAGTTCTTC. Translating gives CASGLAPSGGYLEDEQFF. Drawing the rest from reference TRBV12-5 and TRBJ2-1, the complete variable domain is DARVTQTPRHKVTEMGQEVTMRCQPILGHNTVFWYRQTMMQGLELLAYFRNRAPLDDSGMPKDRFSAEMPDATLATLKIQPSEPRDSAVYFCASGLAPSGGYLEDEQFFGPGTRLTVL.

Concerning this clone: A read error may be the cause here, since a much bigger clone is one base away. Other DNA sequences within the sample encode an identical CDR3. The CDR3 DNA follows: TGCGCCAGCAGCTCCTCGGGACAGAGGTCTACGGAAAAACTGTTTTTT. Translating gives CASSSSGQRSTEKLFF. The rearrangement uses TRBV5-4 and TRBJ1-4; TRBD1 matches 7 bases. Germline V gene lookup returns CDR1 SGHNT and CDR2 YYREEE (reference sequence). The CDR3 extends over 16 amino acids. Full variable domain (missing parts from reference TRBV5-4 and TRBJ1-4): ETGVTQSPTHLIKTRGQQVTLRCSSQSGHNTVSWYQQALGQGPQFIFQYYREEENGRGNFPPRFSGLQFPNYSSELNVNALELDDSALYLCASSSSGQRSTEKLFFGSGTQLSVL.

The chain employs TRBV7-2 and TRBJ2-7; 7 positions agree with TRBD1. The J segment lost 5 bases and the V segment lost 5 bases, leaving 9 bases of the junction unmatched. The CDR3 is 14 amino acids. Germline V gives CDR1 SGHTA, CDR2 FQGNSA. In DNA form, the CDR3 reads TGTGCCAGCAGCCCCGGATCGACAGGGAACGAGCAGTACTTC. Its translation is CASSPGSTGNEQYF.

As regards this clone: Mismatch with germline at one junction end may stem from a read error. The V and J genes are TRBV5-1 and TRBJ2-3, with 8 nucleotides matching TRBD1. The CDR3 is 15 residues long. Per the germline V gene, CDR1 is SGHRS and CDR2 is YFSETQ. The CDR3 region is CASSLDTGGTGTQYF. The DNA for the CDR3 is TGCGCCAGCAGCTTGGACACAGGGGGAACAGGTACGCAGTATTTT.

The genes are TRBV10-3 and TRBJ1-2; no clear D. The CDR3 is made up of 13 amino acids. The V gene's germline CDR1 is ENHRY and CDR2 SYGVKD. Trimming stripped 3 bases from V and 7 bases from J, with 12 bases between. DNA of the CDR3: TGTGCCATCAGTGAATCCGTCGGTGGTGGCTACACCTTC. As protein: CAISESVGGGYTF.

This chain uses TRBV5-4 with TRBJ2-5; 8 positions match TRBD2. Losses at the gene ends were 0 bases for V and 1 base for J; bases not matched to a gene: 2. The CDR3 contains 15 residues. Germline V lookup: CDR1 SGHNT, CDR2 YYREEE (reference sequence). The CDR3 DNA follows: TGTGCCAGCAGCTTGGCGCGGGGGGCCCAAGAGACCCAGTACTTC. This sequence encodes CASSLARGAQETQYF.

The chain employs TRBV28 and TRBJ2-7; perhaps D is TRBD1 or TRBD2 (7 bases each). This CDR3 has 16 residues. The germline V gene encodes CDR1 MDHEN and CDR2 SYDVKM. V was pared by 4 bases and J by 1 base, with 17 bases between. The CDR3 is CASSSFLRGGSYEQYF. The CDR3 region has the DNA TGTGCCAGCAGTTCGTTCCTCAGGGGGGGATCCTACGAGCAGTACTTC.

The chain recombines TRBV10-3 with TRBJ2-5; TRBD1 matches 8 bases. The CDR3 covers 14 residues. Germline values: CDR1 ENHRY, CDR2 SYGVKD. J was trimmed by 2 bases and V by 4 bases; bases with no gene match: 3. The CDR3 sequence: CAISATGAQETQYF. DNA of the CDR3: TGTGCCATCAGTGCGACAGGGGCTCAAGAGACCCAGTACTTC.